These 30 T cell receptor beta chains were sequenced from one sample in a study of CD8 T cells in Susac syndrome (dated by TCRdb to between 2018 and 2021). The library was obtained by the immunoSEQ multiplex PCR assay. RNA was extracted using the RNeasy kit, and roughly 0.45 to 1 ug of the RNA was reverse transcribed with random hexamers. TCRdb's own reprocessing of the public reads used fastp at Q25 and MiXCR and kept productive beta chains. A single entry per CDR3 protein holds the most common genes and DNA from its merged rows. The sample profile shows just over 300,000 distinct CDR3 sequences; under 95% of them were found once. Jointly, the top ten make up less than 0.08% of the sample. Sequencing was carried out using CD4+ T cells from PBMCs. The receptors come from a human donor with multiple sclerosis.

The rearrangement links TRBV12-3 or TRBV12-4 to TRBJ2-3; weak D call: TRBD1 (5 bases). The CDR3 is made up of 14 amino acids. The V gene lost 6 bases and the J gene lost 3 bases, with 13 bases spanning the gap. The CDR3 DNA reads TGTGCCAGCAGCCTAACCCAGGGAACAGATACGCAGTATTTT. Its protein is CASSLTQGTDTQYF.

The J gene is TRBJ2-3, the V gene TRBV3-1, with TRBD2 identical over 13 bases. This CDR3 spans 18 amino acids. CDR1 LGHDT and CDR2 YNNKEL come from the germline V gene (reference sequence). After removal of 1 base from V and 1 base from J, the junction contained 5 bases not matched to a gene. The CDR3: CASSQATSGGPRTDTQYF. The CDR3 bases are TGTGCCAGCAGCCAAGCGACTAGCGGGGGGCCTCGCACAGATACGCAGTATTTT.

The chain couples TRBV21-1 to TRBJ1-4; the D segment call TRBD1 is taken from the table without a DNA check. TRBV21-1 is classified as a pseudogene. The CDR3 covers 13 residues. The CDR3 loop reads CATRQGAREKLFF. The DNA of the CDR3 is TGTGCCACCCGACAGGGGGCACGGGAAAAACTGTTTTTT.

V is TRBV4-3 and J is TRBJ2-7; the D gene is possibly TRBD1 (5 bases). The CDR3 extends over 16 amino acids. V was pared by 1 base and J by 2 bases, with 15 bases between. The germline CDR1 and CDR2 sequences are LGHNA and YSLEER. CDR3 in amino acids: CASSQAQGGSAYEQYF. The CDR3 coding sequence is TGCGCCAGCAGCCAAGCCCAGGGCGGCAGCGCCTACGAGCAGTACTTC.

The table lists this clonotype with a count of one. The rearrangement links TRBV20-1 to TRBJ2-5, with a possible D match to TRBD2 (6 bases). Germline V lookup: CDR1 DFQATT, CDR2 SNEGSKA (reference sequence). The CDR3 runs 16 residues. V was pared by 5 bases and J by 7 bases, with 26 bases between. CDR3 region: CSAPPGGLAGYGTQYF. The CDR3 DNA reads as TGCAGTGCTCCTCCCGGCGGACTTGCGGGGTATGGGACCCAGTACTTC.

The gene calls are TRBV30 and TRBJ1-1; unclear D gene. V was trimmed by 0 bases and J by 7 bases, leaving 12 bases between them. Germline CDR1 reads GTSNPN; CDR2 reads SVGIG (reference sequence). There are 13 residues in the CDR3. The CDR3: CAWSVAGTLEAFF. CDR3 DNA: TGTGCCTGGAGTGTGGCGGGAACTCTTGAAGCTTTCTTT.

The V gene is TRBV5-1, the J gene TRBJ1-4; D remains ambiguous. The CDR3 extends over 14 amino acids. The ends were cut back, 4 bases at V and 6 bases at J, with 13 bases in the middle. From germline, CDR1 is SGHRS and CDR2 YFSETQ. The CDR3 protein is CASSPGNKDEKLFF. In DNA form, the CDR3 reads TGCGCCAGCAGCCCCGGGAATAAGGATGAAAAACTGTTTTTT.

This chain uses TRBV2 with TRBJ1-1; perhaps TRBD1 as D (5 bases). The CDR3 totals 13 residues. The V gene lost 7 bases and the J gene lost 3 bases, with 12 bases spanning the gap. The germline CDR1 and CDR2 sequences are SNHLY and FYNNEI. The DNA for the CDR3 is TGTGCCAGCACCAGGGAGACAGACACTGAAGCTTTCTTT. Translating it yields CASTRETDTEAFF.

The genes are TRBV4-3 and TRBJ2-7; 8 nucleotides agree with TRBD2. From germline, CDR1 is LGHNA and CDR2 YSLEER. V trimming: 2 bases; J trimming: 5 bases; junction bases outside the gene matches: 14. The CDR3 loop spans 17 amino acids. This CDR3 is CASSQFPKAGERNEQYF. CDR3 coding DNA: TGCGCCAGCAGCCAATTTCCTAAAGCGGGAGAAAGGAACGAGCAGTACTTC.

The V and J genes are TRBV12-3 or TRBV12-4 and TRBJ2-5; D gene unclear. V shed 6 bases and J shed 0 bases, with 8 bases lying between them. This CDR3 spans 13 amino acids. CDR3 protein: CASSKTNQETQYF. The CDR3, as DNA: TGTGCCAGCAGCAAGACAAACCAAGAGACCCAGTACTTC.

This sequence joins TRBV2 and TRBJ2-3; the D is unclear. CDR3 length equals 12 residues. The V end lost 7 bases, the J end lost 0 bases, and 5 bases lay between the germline ends. Germline CDR1 and CDR2: SNHLY and FYNNEI. CDR3 in amino acids: CASKDSTDTQYF. As DNA, the CDR3 is TGTGCCAGCAAGGACAGCACAGATACGCAGTATTTT. The complete variable domain, with remaining parts taken from reference TRBV2 and TRBJ2-3, reads EPEVTQTPSHQVTQMGQEVILRCVPISNHLYFYWYRQILGQKVEFLVSFYNNEISEKSEIFDDQFSVERPDGSNFTLKIRSTKLEDSAMYFCASKDSTDTQYFGPGTRLTVL.

The DNA for the CDR3 is TGTGCCAGCAGAAGCGGGACAGGGGTTGGTGTAGGGGAGCTGTTTTTT. It is translated as CASRSGTGVGVGELFF. This chain connects TRBV7-2 to TRBJ2-2; the match to TRBD1 covers 10 bases. With 6 bases clipped from V and 8 bases from J, the junction kept 12 bases outside the gene matches. The V gene's germline CDR1 is SGHTA and CDR2 FQGNSA. This CDR3 is built from 16 residues.

The genes are TRBV2 and TRBJ1-5; 7 bases match TRBD1. Per the germline V gene, CDR1 is SNHLY and CDR2 is FYNNEI. CDR3 length: 17 amino acids. Trimming cost V 3 bases and J 0 bases; bases outside gene matches: 8. The CDR3 nucleotides are TGTGCCAGCAGTGACACAGGGGACTACTATAGCAATCAGCCCCAGCATTTT. It yields the protein CASSDTGDYYSNQPQHF.

J is TRBJ1-1 and V is TRBV19, with a weak D call TRBD1 (5 bases). Germline CDR1 LNHDA, CDR2 SQIVND (reference sequence). V gave up 8 bases and J gave up 0 bases, with 16 bases separating them. The CDR3 sequence is 15 residues long. CDR3 DNA: TGTGCCAGTGGCGGACAAGGGACGATGAACACTGAAGCTTTCTTT. Residues: CASGGQGTMNTEAFF.

The gene calls are TRBV6-5 and TRBJ2-1, with D uncertain. Trimming took off 8 bases at V and 6 bases at J, with 17 bases between the two ends. The germline V gene encodes CDR1 MNHEY and CDR2 SVGAGI. The length of the CDR3 is 14 residues. The CDR3: CASSGRQAGNEQFF. The CDR3 DNA is TGTGCCAGCTCCGGGCGTCAGGCAGGCAATGAGCAGTTCTTC.

The rearrangement uses TRBV19 and TRBJ2-1; 9 nucleotides line up with TRBD2. This CDR3 spans 16 amino acids. CDR1 is LNHDA, CDR2 SQIVND, per germline (reference sequence). Unmatched junction bases numbered 6, after V lost 6 bases and J lost 0 bases. The CDR3 DNA reads as TGTGCCAGTAGGGGCATAGCGGGAGCCTCCTACAATGAGCAGTTCTTC. As protein: CASRGIAGASYNEQFF.

The chain couples TRBV25-1 to TRBJ1-4, with unresolved D. CDR3 length: 14 residues. Deletions cut 4 bases from V and 5 bases from J, with 11 bases between. Germline assignment: CDR1 MGHDK and CDR2 SYGVNS. The CDR3 region is CASSAVRPNEKLFF. In DNA, the CDR3 is TGTGCCAGCAGTGCGGTCAGGCCGAATGAAAAACTGTTTTTT.

The genes are TRBV20-1 and TRBJ2-7; either TRBD1 or TRBD2 may supply D (5 bases each). V was trimmed by 2 bases and J by 7 bases, leaving 21 bases between them. The CDR3 is 15 amino acids. Germline-derived CDR1 and CDR2 are DFQATT and SNEGSKA (reference sequence). CDR3 nucleotides: TGCAGTGCTAGAAGTTTGCAGGGACCTCCCGTAGAGCAGTACTTC. Translation: CSARSLQGPPVEQYF.

This rearrangement joins TRBV18 to TRBJ1-2; D is possibly TRBD1 (6 bases). The CDR3 runs to 15 residues. Looked up from germline, CDR1 is KGHSH and CDR2 is LQKENI. V was pared by 3 bases and J by 7 bases, with 18 bases between. CDR3 DNA: TGTGCCAGCTCACCGTCGGTGGAACAGGGTCTTGGCTACACCTTC. Protein sequence: CASSPSVEQGLGYTF.

The chain uses TRBV7-9 and TRBJ1-5; D not certain. V was clipped by 1 base and J by 7 bases, with 11 bases between them. CDR3 length: 14 residues. The germline CDR1 and CDR2 sequences are SEHNR and FQNEAQ (reference sequence). The CDR3 reads CASSLGLGNQPQHF. The CDR3 DNA is TGTGCCAGCAGCTTAGGTCTGGGTAACCAGCCCCAGCATTTT.

The chain links TRBV12-3 or TRBV12-4 to TRBJ2-1, with TRBD2 identical over 12 bases. This CDR3 spans 18 amino acids. The V segment lost 1 base and the J segment 6 bases; nucleotides outside the gene matches: 10. The chain's CDR3 is CASSLDPRLAGGSNEQFF. In DNA form, the CDR3 reads TGTGCCAGCAGTTTAGACCCCAGGCTAGCGGGAGGGAGCAATGAGCAGTTCTTC.

Here the CDR3 DNA reads TGTGCCAGCAGCTCGAGGACAGGGACGGAGACCCAGTACTTC. Its protein is CASSSRTGTETQYF. The genes are TRBV5-4 and TRBJ2-5, with 8 bases that match TRBD1. This CDR3 is built from 14 residues. V lost 3 bases to trimming and J lost 5 bases; unmatched junction nucleotides: 6. Germline-derived CDR1 and CDR2 are SGHNT and YYREEE (reference sequence).

The gene calls are TRBV3-1 and TRBJ2-2, with 9 nucleotides matching TRBD1. Trimming cost V 5 bases and J 10 bases; bases outside gene matches: 14. Germline CDR1 is LGHDT and CDR2 is YNNKEL (reference sequence). The CDR3 extends over 16 amino acids. CDR3 in amino acids: CASSGRDRANRKELFF. The CDR3 DNA is TGTGCCAGCAGCGGACGGGACAGGGCCAACCGTAAGGAGCTGTTTTTT.

The chain has TRBV12-3 or TRBV12-4 and TRBJ1-1, with D tentatively TRBD1 (5 bases). V lost 7 bases, J lost 1 base, and 16 bases lay in between. This CDR3 comprises 15 residues. The CDR3 protein is CASKPQGTRNTEAFF. Here the CDR3 DNA reads TGTGCCAGCAAACCCCAGGGCACACGGAACACTGAAGCTTTCTTT.

The count of this clonotype is one. The chain employs TRBV7-2 and TRBJ2-1; D uncertain. The CDR3 sequence is 14 residues long. Germline V gene data show CDR1 as SGHTA and CDR2 as FQGNSA. Trimming shortened V by 9 bases and J by 0 bases, and 12 bases separated the two germline ends. The CDR3, as DNA: TGTGCCAGTTCTCTGAGGTTCTCCTACAATGAGCAGTTCTTC. Translated: CASSLRFSYNEQFF.

The chain is built from TRBV5-1 and TRBJ1-2, with 8 bases that match TRBD1. The CDR3 totals 14 residues. The J segment lost 2 bases and the V segment lost 6 bases, leaving 6 bases of the junction unmatched. CDR1 is SGHRS, CDR2 YFSETQ, per germline. CDR3: CASTSTGGNYGYTF. The CDR3 DNA sequence: TGCGCCAGCACTTCTACAGGGGGGAACTATGGCTACACCTTC.

The rearrangement links TRBV6-1 to TRBJ1-1; D is perhaps TRBD1 (6 bases). The germline CDR1 and CDR2 sequences are MNHNS and SASEGT. Trimming shortened V by 7 bases and J by 7 bases, and 19 bases separated the two germline ends. The CDR3 is 14 amino acids. This CDR3 reads CASTPQGSFNEAFF. CDR3 bases: TGTGCCAGCACCCCCCAGGGGAGTTTCAATGAAGCTTTCTTT.

The genes are TRBV27 and TRBJ2-1; 15 bases line up with TRBD2. The germline V gene has CDR1 MNHEY and CDR2 SMNVEV (reference sequence). This CDR3 contains 18 residues. Trimming removed 2 bases from V and 0 bases from J; junction bases left unmatched: 2. This CDR3 is CASSLGTSGRSSYNEQFF. In DNA form, the CDR3 reads TGTGCCAGCAGTTTAGGGACTAGCGGGAGGAGCTCCTACAATGAGCAGTTCTTC.

This chain connects TRBV10-2 to TRBJ2-1; D call uncertain. This CDR3 has 14 residues. Germline lookup yields CDR1 WSHSY and CDR2 SAAADI. The germline V and J ends were trimmed by 3 bases and 9 bases, with 15 bases remaining between them. CDR3 amino acids: CASSDTATVAEQFF. The CDR3 nucleotides are TGCGCCAGCAGTGACACAGCTACCGTTGCTGAGCAGTTCTTC.

The genes are TRBV2 and TRBJ2-7; the D gene is possibly TRBD1 (7 bases). The V end was cut by 7 bases, the J end by 6 bases, with 13 bases between. The V gene's germline CDR1 is SNHLY and CDR2 FYNNEI. The CDR3 is 12 amino acids. The CDR3 nucleotides read TGTGCCAGCAACCAGGGGGGCGGCGAGCAGTACTTC. Its protein product is CASNQGGGEQYF.